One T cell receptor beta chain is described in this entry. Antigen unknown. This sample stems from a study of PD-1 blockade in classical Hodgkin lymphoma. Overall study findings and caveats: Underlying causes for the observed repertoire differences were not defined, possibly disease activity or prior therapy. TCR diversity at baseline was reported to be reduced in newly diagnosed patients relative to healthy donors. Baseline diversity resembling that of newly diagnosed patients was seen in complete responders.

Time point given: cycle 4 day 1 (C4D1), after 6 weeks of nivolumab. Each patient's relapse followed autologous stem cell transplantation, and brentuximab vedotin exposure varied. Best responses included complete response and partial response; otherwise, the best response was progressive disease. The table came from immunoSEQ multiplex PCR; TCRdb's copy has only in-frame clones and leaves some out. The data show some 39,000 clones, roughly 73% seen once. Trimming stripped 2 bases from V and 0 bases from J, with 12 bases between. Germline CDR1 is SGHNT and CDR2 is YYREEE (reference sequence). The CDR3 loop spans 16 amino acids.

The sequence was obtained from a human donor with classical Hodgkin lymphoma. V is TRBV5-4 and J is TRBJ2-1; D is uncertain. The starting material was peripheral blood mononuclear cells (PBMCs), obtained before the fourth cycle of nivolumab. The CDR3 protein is CASSFSGVGSYNEQFF. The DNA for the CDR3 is TGTGCCAGCAGCTTTAGTGGGGTAGGCTCCTACAATGAGCAGTTCTTC.